The 31 T cell receptor beta chains given below trace back to one sample, sequenced in a study of blood T cell repertoires in COVID-19. Only in-frame clones appear in the TCRdb table, and some are missing; sequencing was by immunoSEQ multiplex PCR. The data show approximately 200,000 clones, 70% to 90% seen once. The sequenced material came from peripheral blood. These receptors were obtained from a woman between 25 and 40 years old with active or convalescent COVID-19.

The CDR3 DNA follows: TGTGCCAGCAGCCTTACTACCTTCGGAGGAACCTACAATGAGCAGTTCTTC. Amino acids: CASSLTTFGGTYNEQFF. The chain combines TRBV28 with TRBJ2-1; possibly TRBD2 for D (5 bases). Germline V CDR1 and CDR2: MDHEN, SYDVKM. Trimming removed 6 bases from V and 2 bases from J, with 20 bases in between. The CDR3 contains 17 residues.

V gene TRBV11-3 combines with J gene TRBJ2-3, with 14 bases identical to TRBD2. J gave up 5 bases and V 6 bases, and 13 bases lay outside the gene matches. CDR3 length: 18 residues. Per germline, CDR1 SGHNT and CDR2 YENEEA. CDR3: CASSLGLAGGGGKDTQYF. The CDR3 DNA sequence: TGTGCCAGCAGTCTCGGACTAGCGGGGGGAGGAGGGAAAGATACGCAGTATTTT.

The gene calls are TRBV25-1 and TRBJ1-4, with 8 bases identical to TRBD1. The germline V gene encodes CDR1 MGHDK and CDR2 SYGVNS. The CDR3 loop spans 16 amino acids. Unmatched junction bases numbered 2, after V lost 0 bases and J lost 2 bases. The CDR3 DNA follows: TGTGCCAGCAGTGAATACAGGGGGCTTACTAATGAAAAACTGTTTTTT. Its protein product is CASSEYRGLTNEKLFF.

This chain joins TRBV5-6 and TRBJ1-1; no firm D call. V lost 1 base, J lost 4 bases, and 8 bases lay in between. Germline lookup yields CDR1 SGHDT and CDR2 YYEEEE. The CDR3 length is 13 residues. The DNA of the CDR3 is TGTGCCAGCAGCTTGTGGTCAGTCACTGAAGCTTTCTTT. This sequence encodes CASSLWSVTEAFF.

Details on this clone: The sample contains more than one DNA sequence encoding this CDR3. In nucleotides, the CDR3 is TGCAGCGTTGCGTGGACTAGTGGCACAGATACGCAGTATTTT. This gives the protein CSVAWTSGTDTQYF. The V and J genes are TRBV29-1 and TRBJ2-3; 7 bases align to TRBD2. CDR1 is SQVTM, CDR2 ANQGSEA, per germline. There are 14 residues in the CDR3. After removal of 4 bases from V and 1 base from J, the junction contained 5 bases not matched to a gene.

The genes are TRBV2 and TRBJ2-7; 7 nucleotides align to TRBD1. CDR1 SNHLY and CDR2 FYNNEI come from the germline V gene. The CDR3 is 15 residues long. With 6 bases clipped from V and 0 bases from J, the junction kept 8 bases outside the gene matches. CDR3 coding DNA: TGTGCCAGCAGGGATCCGGGACAGAGCTCCTACGAGCAGTACTTC. It yields the protein CASRDPGQSSYEQYF.

As to this clone: Germline and junction disagree at one end, which may indicate a read error. This chain uses TRBV2 with TRBJ1-5; a possible D gene is TRBD1 (6 bases). The germline V gene has CDR1 SNHLY and CDR2 FYNNEI. The CDR3 totals 14 residues. CDR3: CASSDQQGRPHADF. The CDR3 DNA reads TGTGCCAGCAGTGATCAACAGGGCCGCCCCCATGCTGATTTT.

The chain recombines TRBV12-3 or TRBV12-4 with TRBJ2-1; 8 nucleotides align to TRBD2. This CDR3 spans 13 amino acids. Unmatched junction bases numbered 0, after V lost 1 base and J lost 7 bases. The CDR3 reads CASSLGGRNEQFF. In DNA form, the CDR3 reads TGTGCCAGCAGTTTAGGCGGGAGGAATGAGCAGTTCTTC.

This clone was detected only a few times. The chain has TRBV2 and TRBJ1-4; tentative D call: TRBD1 (5 bases). Germline lookup yields CDR1 SNHLY and CDR2 FYNNEI. V lost 7 bases, J lost 0 bases, and 18 bases lay in between. The CDR3 extends over 17 amino acids. DNA for the CDR3: TGTGCCAGCACTGGCAGGGCACTCCTTCCAACTAATGAAAAACTGTTTTTT. Residues: CASTGRALLPTNEKLFF.

This clone has just one count. J is TRBJ2-5 and V is TRBV30; TRBD1 aligns across 8 bases. Trimming at V came to 5 bases and at J to 4 bases, leaving 6 bases not matched to a gene. Per germline, CDR1 GTSNPN and CDR2 SVGIG (reference sequence). The CDR3 contains 13 residues. The CDR3 coding sequence is TGTGCCTGGGCACAGGGGGGATCAGAGACCCAGTACTTC. Residues: CAWAQGGSETQYF.

V and J are TRBV14 and TRBJ1-4; 7 bases are shared with TRBD1. Per germline, CDR1 SGHDN and CDR2 FVKESK. CDR3 length equals 16 residues. With V trimmed by 4 bases and J by 0 bases, 5 bases remained unmatched. CDR3: CASSRDRLATNEKLFF. CDR3 bases: TGTGCCAGCAGCCGGGACAGACTTGCAACTAATGAAAAACTGTTTTTT. Drawing the rest from reference TRBV14 and TRBJ1-4, the complete variable domain is EAGVTQFPSHSVIEKGQTVTLRCDPISGHDNLYWYRRVMGKEIKFLLHFVKESKQDESGMPNNRFLAERTGGTYSTLKVQPAELEDSGVYFCASSRDRLATNEKLFFGSGTQLSVL.

The chain links TRBV7-2 to TRBJ1-5, with D perhaps matching TRBD1 (5 bases). The germline V gene has CDR1 SGHTA and CDR2 FQGNSA. Trimming pared 5 bases from V and 7 bases from J, leaving 15 bases between. The CDR3 runs to 14 residues. The DNA for the CDR3 is TGTGCCAGCAGCACAAGGGGAGGGAACCAGCCCCAGCATTTT. Protein sequence: CASSTRGGNQPQHF.

The V gene is TRBV6-5, the J gene TRBJ1-2, with 10 bases matching TRBD1. The V gene end was trimmed by 8 bases and the J gene end by 6 bases; junction bases not matched to a gene: 3. This CDR3 comprises 12 residues. Germline assignment: CDR1 MNHEY and CDR2 SVGAGI. The CDR3 DNA reads TGTGCCAGCGGGACAGGGGTTGATGGCTACACCTTC. This sequence encodes CASGTGVDGYTF.

The chain recombines TRBV12-5 with TRBJ2-1, with 14 positions matching TRBD2. This CDR3 is 15 amino acids long. With V trimmed by 4 bases and J by 9 bases, 5 bases remained unmatched. The germline gives CDR1 LGHNT, CDR2 FRNRAP. The CDR3 region is CASGSGTSGGGEQFF. The DNA of the CDR3 is TGTGCTAGTGGTTCCGGGACTAGCGGGGGAGGTGAGCAGTTCTTC.

The table lists this clone with a count of one. The chain employs TRBV9 and TRBJ2-7, with a weak D call TRBD2 (6 bases). There are 13 residues in the CDR3. The germline CDR1 and CDR2 sequences are SGDLS and YYNGEE. V was clipped by 1 base and J by 6 bases, with 11 bases between them. The CDR3 bases are TGTGCCAGCAGCGTACTACCGGAGGGCGAGCAGTACTTC. It is translated as CASSVLPEGEQYF.

This clone has only one observation. The chain couples TRBV12-3 or TRBV12-4 to TRBJ1-1; 7 bases fit TRBD1. This CDR3 region has 12 residues. V shed 6 bases, J shed 6 bases, and the junction held 4 bases outside the gene matches. The DNA for the CDR3 is TGTGCCAGCAGAGGACAGGATCCTGAAGCTTTCTTT. Translation gives CASRGQDPEAFF.

This chain links TRBV6-5 with TRBJ1-2; the D gene is possibly TRBD1 (5 bases). Looked up from germline, CDR1 is MNHEY and CDR2 is SVGAGI. V lost 4 bases, J lost 7 bases, and 19 bases lay in between. CDR3 length: 15 residues. Here the CDR3 DNA reads TGTGCCAGCAGTTCCCGGGCCCCGCGGGGGGGTGGCTACACCTTC. Translated: CASSSRAPRGGGYTF.

The rearrangement uses TRBV3-1 (or the pseudogene TRBV3-2) and TRBJ2-7, with 8 bases aligning to TRBD1. Germline CDR1 and CDR2: LGHDT and YNNKEL (reference sequence). CDR3 length: 17 residues. V was clipped by 4 bases and J by 4 bases; unmatched bases: 15. The CDR3 sequence: CASSRLRNLWTGYEQYF. CDR3 in DNA: TGTGCCAGCAGCCGCCTCAGAAACCTCTGGACAGGGTACGAGCAGTACTTC.

The rearrangement links TRBV27 to TRBJ2-5, with TRBD1 matching 9 bases. Germline V gives CDR1 MNHEY, CDR2 SMNVEV (reference sequence). This CDR3 spans 15 amino acids. V lost 2 bases and J lost 4; bases outside the gene matches: 5. The CDR3 coding sequence is TGTGCCAGCAGTTTAAGAGTGGGACAGGGAGAGACCCAGTACTTC. Translating gives CASSLRVGQGETQYF.

The DNA for the CDR3 is TGTGCCAGCAGCTTTAACCGAGCCACAGGGACCCAAGAGACCCAGTACTTC. Residues: CASSFNRATGTQETQYF. The chain uses TRBV7-9 and TRBJ2-5; D is perhaps TRBD1 (6 bases). This CDR3 has 17 residues. Germline V CDR1 and CDR2: SEHNR, FQNEAQ (reference sequence). V was cut by 3 bases and J by 1 base, with 18 bases left in between.

The chain joins TRBV25-1 to TRBJ2-1, with a weak D call TRBD2 (5 bases). V gave up 4 bases and J gave up 7 bases, with 14 bases separating them. Germline CDR1 and CDR2: MGHDK and SYGVNS. This CDR3 contains 14 residues. CDR3 nucleotide sequence: TGTGCCAGCAGTGGGTTGGGAGTATTGAATGAGCAGTTCTTC. This encodes CASSGLGVLNEQFF.

This chain links TRBV3-1 (or the pseudogene TRBV3-2) with TRBJ2-2, with TRBD2 as a possible D gene (8 bases). CDR1 and CDR2 from the germline V gene are LGHDT and YNNKEL (reference sequence). This CDR3 has 21 residues. The V and J ends lost 0 bases and 4 bases respectively, with 27 bases between them. CDR3 bases: TGTGCCAGCAGCCAAGATCTGAGGACAGGACCCGGGACTAGGACCACCGGGGAGCTGTTTTTT. It translates to CASSQDLRTGPGTRTTGELFF.

The gene calls are TRBV4-1 and TRBJ2-3; 10 bases line up with TRBD2. The germline V gene encodes CDR1 MGHRA and CDR2 YSYEKL. V shed 4 bases, J shed 2 bases, and the junction held 3 bases outside the gene matches. This CDR3 comprises 15 residues. In DNA, the CDR3 is TGCGCCAGCAGCCTACTAGCGGGGTCCACAGATACGCAGTATTTT. It specifies CASSLLAGSTDTQYF.

The chain couples TRBV5-4 to TRBJ2-4; D is perhaps TRBD1 (5 bases). This CDR3 contains 16 residues. Germline V gene data show CDR1 as SGHNT and CDR2 as YYREEE (reference sequence). V gave up 2 bases and J gave up 4 bases, with 16 bases separating them. DNA for the CDR3: TGTGCCAGCAGCTTCCCCGGGCAGGGCTCAAAAAACATTCAGTACTTC. Translation gives CASSFPGQGSKNIQYF.

The V call is TRBV28, the J call TRBJ1-1, with 9 bases lining up with TRBD1. The CDR3 loop spans 14 amino acids. The V and J ends lost 7 bases and 9 bases, in that order; junction bases with no gene match: 12. The germline V gene encodes CDR1 MDHEN and CDR2 SYDVKM. CDR3 DNA: TGTGCCAGCAACCGTCGGACAGGGGATGCGAAAGCTTTCTTT. Its translation: CASNRRTGDAKAFF.

The chain has TRBV6-5 and TRBJ1-4; possible D gene TRBD1, 6 bases. The CDR3 is 15 residues long. V was cut by 6 bases and J by 3 bases, with 14 bases left in between. Germline-derived CDR1 and CDR2 are MNHEY and SVGAGI. CDR3 amino acids: CASRTTGNPNEKLFF. The CDR3, as DNA: TGTGCCAGCAGAACCACAGGGAACCCTAATGAAAAACTGTTTTTT.

The chain employs TRBV19 and TRBJ2-7; TRBD2 agrees at 12 bases. The CDR3 is 15 residues long. With V trimmed by 4 bases and J by 2 bases, 3 bases remained unmatched. Germline V gene lookup returns CDR1 LNHDA and CDR2 SQIVND (reference sequence). CDR3: CASSKRTSGAYEQYF. DNA for the CDR3: TGTGCCAGTAGTAAACGGACTAGCGGGGCCTACGAGCAGTACTTC.

The chain employs TRBV2 and TRBJ2-1, with 10 bases matching TRBD2. With 9 bases clipped from V and 3 bases from J, the junction kept 5 bases outside the gene matches. Germline CDR1 reads SNHLY; CDR2 reads FYNNEI. This CDR3 is 14 amino acids long. CDR3 residues: CARRTSGGYNEQFF. The CDR3 nucleotides read TGTGCCAGGAGGACTAGCGGAGGCTACAATGAGCAGTTCTTC.

V and J are TRBV18 and TRBJ1-5; 10 bases map to TRBD1. Germline CDR1 reads KGHSH; CDR2 reads LQKENI. Losses at the gene ends were 5 bases for V and 2 bases for J; bases not matched to a gene: 3. The CDR3 totals 15 residues. The CDR3 loop is CASSSGTGGNQPQHF. The CDR3 region has the DNA TGTGCCAGCTCATCCGGGACAGGGGGCAATCAGCCCCAGCATTTT.

The rearrangement joins TRBV7-9 to TRBJ2-3, with TRBD2 matching 14 bases. The CDR3 consists of 17 residues. Per germline, CDR1 SEHNR and CDR2 FQNEAQ (reference sequence). The J segment lost 3 bases and the V segment lost 6 bases, leaving 8 bases of the junction unmatched. The CDR3 is CASRSSGTSGSTDTQYF. The CDR3 nucleotides are TGTGCCAGCAGGTCATCCGGGACTAGCGGGAGTACAGATACGCAGTATTTT.

There are a few counts of this clone. This sequence joins TRBV28 and TRBJ1-1; TRBD1 might be the D (5 bases). V lost 3 bases and J lost 0, with 11 bases in between. This CDR3 spans 15 amino acids. Germline CDR1 and CDR2: MDHEN and SYDVKM. The CDR3 nucleotides read TGTGCCAGCAGTTTGATAGGGGTCCTGAACACTGAAGCTTTCTTT. Encoded protein: CASSLIGVLNTEAFF.